Following are 15 T cell receptor beta chains from one sample sequenced in a study of T cells in Graves' hyperthyroidism and ophthalmopathy. Amplified regions were TCR beta CDR3 sequences from RNA transcripts. HTBI primers were employed in a first-round RT-PCR of the TCR CDR3. Each CDR3 protein is one row after TCRdb ran MiXCR on the multiplex PCR reads. The table records about 500,000 distinct CDR3 sequences, approximately 15% of them present only once. Sequenced material: blood. These receptors came from a woman between 18 and 29 years old with Graves' hyperthyroidism.

The V and J genes are TRBV20-1 and TRBJ2-1, with 7 positions matching TRBD1. Germline trimming cut 4 bases from V and 0 bases from J; bases unmatched to any gene: 12. CDR3 length: 17 residues. CDR1 is DFQATT, CDR2 SNEGSKA, per germline (reference sequence). CDR3 nucleotide sequence: TGCAGTGCTACCTCGGGACAGCGTTTAAGCTCCTACAATGAGCAGTTCTTC. Translation: CSATSGQRLSSYNEQFF.

This clonotype was detected many times. V usage is TRBV6-2 or TRBV6-3 and J usage is TRBJ1-5, with D possibly being TRBD1 (6 bases). In germline, CDR1 is MNHEY, CDR2 SVGEGT. CDR3 length equals 15 residues. V shed 2 bases and J shed 0 bases, with 8 bases lying between them. The CDR3 loop is CASSYHRVSNQPQHF. The CDR3 nucleotides read TGTGCCAGCAGTTACCACAGGGTTAGCAATCAGCCCCAGCATTTT.

This clonotype was detected only a few times. The chain has TRBV5-1 and TRBJ2-2; unclear D gene. Trimming removed 3 bases at V and 7 bases at J, with 4 bases between. The CDR3 has 11 amino acids. Germline CDR1 SGHRS, CDR2 YFSETQ. Here the CDR3 reads CASSYNGELFF. DNA for the CDR3: TGCGCCAGCAGCTATAACGGGGAGCTGTTTTTT.

This clonotype has ten or more counts. The chain is built from TRBV6-1 and TRBJ2-7, with D perhaps TRBD1 (5 bases). V was pared by 3 bases and J by 5 bases, with 14 bases between. The CDR3 totals 14 residues. Germline assignment: CDR1 MNHNS and CDR2 SASEGT. The CDR3 loop reads CASSDSQGFNEQYF. The CDR3 DNA sequence: TGTGCCAGCAGTGATTCGCAGGGTTTCAACGAGCAGTACTTC.

The chain combines TRBV12-5 with TRBJ1-6, with a tentative D call TRBD1 (6 bases). In germline, CDR1 is LGHNT, CDR2 FRNRAP. This CDR3 has 16 residues. V lost 1 base, J lost 9 bases, and 16 bases lay in between. The CDR3 nucleotides read TGTGCTAGTGGTTTGGGGGTCTTGGGGGCAGGTTCACCCCTCCACTTT. This gives the protein CASGLGVLGAGSPLHF.

This clonotype was detected a few times. J is TRBJ1-2 and V is TRBV20-1, with D tentatively TRBD1 (5 bases). Looked up from germline, CDR1 is DFQATT and CDR2 is SNEGSKA (reference sequence). CDR3 length equals 12 residues. V dropped 4 bases and J dropped 4 bases, with 10 bases sitting between them. Here the CDR3 DNA reads TGCAGTGCTAAACTAGGGGTCTATGGCTACACCTTC. Its protein is CSAKLGVYGYTF.

This clonotype was observed a few times. The V gene is TRBV12-5, the J gene TRBJ2-5; D call uncertain. CDR1 LGHNT and CDR2 FRNRAP come from the germline V gene. The CDR3 contains 11 residues. Trimming took off 3 bases at V and 5 bases at J, with 4 bases between the two ends. The CDR3 region has the DNA TGTGCTAGTGGTTTAAGGGAGACCCAGTACTTC. Amino acids: CASGLRETQYF.

The rearrangement uses TRBV12-3 or TRBV12-4 and TRBJ2-2; no firm D call. The CDR3 contains 11 residues. Between the trimmed V and J ends, which lost 7 bases and 9 bases, there was a span of 9 bases. CDR3 nucleotides: TGTGCCAGCACCACTACGCGGGAGCTGTTTTTT. This codes for CASTTTRELFF.

This clonotype was observed many times. V usage is TRBV3-1 and J usage is TRBJ2-1, with 10 positions matching TRBD2. CDR1 LGHDT and CDR2 YNNKEL come from the germline V gene (reference sequence). J was trimmed by 7 bases and V by 5 bases; bases with no gene match: 8. The CDR3 length is 15 residues. Here the CDR3 reads CASSERGGDRNEQFF. The CDR3 bases are TGTGCCAGCAGCGAGCGGGGGGGTGATAGGAATGAGCAGTTCTTC.

With regard to this clonotype: One end of the junction does not line up with germline, which may come from a read error. The genes are TRBV20-1 and TRBJ2-2, with a tentative D call TRBD1 (6 bases). CDR3 size: 15 residues. Per the germline V gene, CDR1 is DFQATT and CDR2 is SNEGSKA (reference sequence). The CDR3 coding sequence is TGCAGTGCTGGGTCTGGACAGTCTAACACCGGGGAGCTGTATTTT. It encodes CSAGSGQSNTGELYF.

The chain is built from TRBV5-1 and TRBJ2-7, with 10 bases that match TRBD1. With 1 base clipped from V and 2 bases from J, the junction kept 6 bases outside the gene matches. The CDR3 extends over 16 amino acids. Germline V gives CDR1 SGHRS, CDR2 YFSETQ. The DNA for the CDR3 is TGCGCCAGCAGCTTGTTCTCCGGACAGGGGGCCTACGAGCAGTACTTC. It specifies CASSLFSGQGAYEQYF. The full variable domain, completed using reference TRBV5-1 and TRBJ2-7, is KAGVTQTPRYLIKTRGQQVTLSCSPISGHRSVSWYQQTPGQGLQFLFEYFSETQRNKGNFPGRFSGRQFSNSRSEMNVSTLELGDSALYLCASSLFSGQGAYEQYFGPGTRLTVT.

This rearrangement joins TRBV20-1 to TRBJ1-1, with 7 bases fitting TRBD1. This CDR3 contains 16 residues. J lost 0 bases, V lost 0 bases, and 7 bases had no gene match. Germline CDR1 is DFQATT and CDR2 is SNEGSKA (reference sequence). The CDR3 is CSARDPRTGVNTEAFF. As DNA, the CDR3 is TGCAGTGCTAGAGATCCACGAACAGGGGTGAACACTGAAGCTTTCTTT.

This clonotype was detected only a few times. The chain couples TRBV20-1 to TRBJ1-1; maybe TRBD1 (6 bases). V shed 5 bases and J shed 4 bases, with 14 bases lying between them. The CDR3 totals 13 residues. The germline CDR1 and CDR2 sequences are DFQATT and SNEGSKA (reference sequence). The CDR3 spells CSAGGGASTEAFF. The CDR3 DNA sequence: TGCAGTGCTGGGGGGGGGGCGAGCACTGAAGCTTTCTTT.

V gene TRBV12-3 or TRBV12-4 combines with J gene TRBJ2-2, with 8 bases fitting TRBD1. The CDR3 extends over 18 amino acids. V was pared by 5 bases and J by 3 bases, with 14 bases of the junction left unmatched. The CDR3 sequence is CASSGQGASEQYTGELFF. The CDR3 nucleotides are TGTGCCAGCAGTGGACAGGGAGCTAGCGAACAATACACCGGGGAGCTGTTTTTT.

The J gene is TRBJ2-5, the V gene TRBV11-2, with TRBD2 identical over 8 bases. Germline V gene data show CDR1 as SGHAT and CDR2 as FQNNGV. This CDR3 is built from 16 residues. J was trimmed by 7 bases and V by 3 bases; bases with no gene match: 13. Here the CDR3 DNA reads TGTGCCAGCAGCTTTTGGCCGACTAGCGTTTATGGGACCCAGTACTTC. This gives the protein CASSFWPTSVYGTQYF.